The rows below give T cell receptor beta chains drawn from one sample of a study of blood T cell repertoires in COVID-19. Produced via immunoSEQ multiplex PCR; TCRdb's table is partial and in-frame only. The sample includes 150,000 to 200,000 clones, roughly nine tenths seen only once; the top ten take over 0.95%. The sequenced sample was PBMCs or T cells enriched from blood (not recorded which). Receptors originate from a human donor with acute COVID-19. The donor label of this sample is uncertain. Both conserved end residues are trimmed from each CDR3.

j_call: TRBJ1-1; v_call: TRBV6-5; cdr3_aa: AATSAGRTEAF
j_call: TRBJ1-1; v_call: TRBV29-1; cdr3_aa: SVELAHRDHTEAF
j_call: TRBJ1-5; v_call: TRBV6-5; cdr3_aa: ASRAGSTSGQPQH
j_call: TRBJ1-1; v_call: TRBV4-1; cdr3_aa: ASSQERSNTEAF
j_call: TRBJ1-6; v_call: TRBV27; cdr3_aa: ASSFRGDSPLH
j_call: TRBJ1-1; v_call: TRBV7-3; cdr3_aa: ASSLKGRAEAF
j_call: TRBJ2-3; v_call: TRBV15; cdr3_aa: ATRVGGPRSDTQY
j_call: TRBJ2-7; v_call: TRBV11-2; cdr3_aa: ASSPLQSPYEQY
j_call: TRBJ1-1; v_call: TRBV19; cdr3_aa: ASSMTGANTEAF
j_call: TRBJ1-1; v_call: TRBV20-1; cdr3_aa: SGGTGPEAF
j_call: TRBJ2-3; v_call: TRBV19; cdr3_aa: ASSMDREEISDTQY
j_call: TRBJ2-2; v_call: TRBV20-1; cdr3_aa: SASIGTGAGELF
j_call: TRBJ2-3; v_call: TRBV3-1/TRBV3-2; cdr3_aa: ASSQASSGGGTDTQY
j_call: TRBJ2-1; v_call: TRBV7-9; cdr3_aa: ASSLRGLAGGEDEQF
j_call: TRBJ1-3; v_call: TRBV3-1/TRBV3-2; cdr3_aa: ASSQDWQGGNTIY
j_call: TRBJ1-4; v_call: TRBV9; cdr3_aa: ASSETPTTTNEKLF
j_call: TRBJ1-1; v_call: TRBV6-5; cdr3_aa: ASISGVNTEAF
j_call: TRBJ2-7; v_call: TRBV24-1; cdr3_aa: ATSDSSAGVNSYEQY
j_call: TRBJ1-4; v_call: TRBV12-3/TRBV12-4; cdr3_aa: ASTAVPNEKLF
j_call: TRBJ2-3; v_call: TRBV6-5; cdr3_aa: ASNPGLSAIDTQY
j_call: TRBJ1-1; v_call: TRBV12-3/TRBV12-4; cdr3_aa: ASSLSRLTEAF
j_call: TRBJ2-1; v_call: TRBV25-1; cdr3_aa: ASSELGRPTYNEQF
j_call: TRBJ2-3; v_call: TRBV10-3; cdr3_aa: AIGRGEGTDTQY
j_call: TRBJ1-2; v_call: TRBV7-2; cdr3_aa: ASSWGTGVDYGYT
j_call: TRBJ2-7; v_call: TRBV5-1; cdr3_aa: ASSLEVAGGQIYEQY
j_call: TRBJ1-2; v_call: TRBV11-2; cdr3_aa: ASSWTGDPLDGYT
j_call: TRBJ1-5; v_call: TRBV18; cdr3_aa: ASSLTVSVSNQPQH
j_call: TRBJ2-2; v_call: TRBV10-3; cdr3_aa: AISDPGKLTGELF
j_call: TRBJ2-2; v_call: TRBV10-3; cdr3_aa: AISDTDRNTGELF
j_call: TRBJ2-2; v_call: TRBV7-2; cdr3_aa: ASSLLGENTGELF
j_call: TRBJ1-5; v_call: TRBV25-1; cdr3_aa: ASSSRIEQGIGQPQH
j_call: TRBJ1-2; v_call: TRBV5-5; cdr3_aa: ASSLSTGTGDGGYT